The T cell receptor (beta chain) described here comes from a study of blood T cell repertoires in COVID-19 (dated by TCRdb to the early 2020s). Describing the broader study: Samples from collaborators originated in the United States, Italy and Spain and spanned both the acute and convalescent phases of COVID-19. The material from the prospective study consisted of cDNA or gDNA derived from T cells, B-cell-depleted T cells, or PBMCs. Subjects who had been exposed to COVID-19, were actively infected with it, or had recovered from it provided the deeply sampled blood TCRbeta repertoires that made up the dataset. The repertoires were released in a freely available public database meant as a resource for research on the immune response to SARS-CoV-2. The samples were drawn from two sources: the first 160 participants of the ongoing ImmuneRACE study, and 1,000 to 1,500 subjects contributed by 6 global collaborators. A de-identified subject ID, COVID-19 status, age in years and sex were almost always included in the sample metadata. Where HLA class I and class II types were available, the types were taken from metadata supplied by the sample provider, not from assay-based typing. Results and caveats for the whole study, not just this receptor: The quantity of clinical and demographic metadata differed by source and by participant and was supplied without curation.

Concerning this clone itself: Its antigen target is currently unknown. It has no much larger one-base neighbor in the sample; base qualities were not kept.

TCRbeta CDR3 regions were amplified from genomic DNA by means of the immunoSEQ Assay, a bias-controlled multiplex PCR. Per the original workflow: The number of nucleated cells in each sample was estimated from the amplification of reference gene primers within the assay. To quantify the absolute abundance of each unique TCRbeta CDR3 rearrangement, sequence reads were collapsed and filtered. For each sample, productive Simpson clonality was calculated as the square root of Simpson's diversity index across productive rearrangements. The table was pulled from immuneACCESS by TCRdb, which kept in-frame rearrangements only. Such tables lose some clones; where checked, under half of the loss comes from unresolved V genes, and the rest has no known cause. The V and J calls and clone size are taken from that table; D and trimming were inferred from the DNA. In this sample the table shows about 180,000 clones, 70% to 85% of which occur a single time. Roughly 9.2% of the sample belongs to the ten largest clones.

Each collaborating institution followed its own protocols to collect whole blood in K2EDTA tubes. For TCRbeta analysis, collaborators shipped samples in one of three forms: frozen whole blood, isolated PBMCs, or DNA extracted from either of those sample types. Trimming takes 3 bases from V and 4 bases from J, and the germline ends sit 4 bases apart. The CDR3, cysteine through phenylalanine, is 12 amino acids long. Left in the record is the CDR3 DNA by itself, 36 bases read in frame from the first base. CDR1 and CDR2 are read off the germline V gene as MDHEN and SYDVKM. In this chain, TRBV28 is recombined with TRBJ2-1, with the D gene uncertain. The sequence derives from a woman of 80 years or more with acute or convalescent COVID-19. Input material: peripheral blood. The CDR3 amino acid sequence is: CASSLSYNEQFF. DNA sequence: TGTGCCAGCAGTTTGAGTTACAATGAGCAGTTCTTC. Beyond the CDR3, the reference TRBV28 and TRBJ2-1 genes provide the residues; the full variable domain reads: DVKVTQSSRYLVKRTGEKVFLECVQDMDHENMFWYRQDPGLGLRLIYFSYDVKMKEKGDIPEGYSVSREKKERFSLILESASTNQTSMYLCASSLSYNEQFFGPGTRLTVL.